Here is one T cell receptor beta chain with its context. Categorization into cohorts depended on clinical history that participants reported. The sample originates from a study of blood T cell repertoires in COVID-19. Study information: Spain, Italy and the United States supplied samples that represented acute and convalescent COVID-19. T cells, B-cell-depleted T cells, or PBMCs supplied cDNA or gDNA.

Sequencing was performed with immunoSEQ multiplex PCR; in TCRdb, only in-frame clones are kept and a portion is missing. The table has approximately 250,000 clones, about 86% seen once. The CDR3 runs 11 residues. Trimming removed 2 bases at V and 6 bases at J, with 4 bases between. Per germline, CDR1 LGHDT and CDR2 YNNKEL (reference sequence). Sequencing used PBMCs or T cells enriched from blood (not recorded which). V gene TRBV3-1 (or the pseudogene TRBV3-2) combines with J gene TRBJ1-1; D remains unclear. This TCR was sampled from a man aged 25 to 40 with acute COVID-19. In DNA form, the CDR3 reads TGTGCCAGCAGCCAACAGGCTGAAGCTTTCTTT. This sequence encodes CASSQQAEAFF.